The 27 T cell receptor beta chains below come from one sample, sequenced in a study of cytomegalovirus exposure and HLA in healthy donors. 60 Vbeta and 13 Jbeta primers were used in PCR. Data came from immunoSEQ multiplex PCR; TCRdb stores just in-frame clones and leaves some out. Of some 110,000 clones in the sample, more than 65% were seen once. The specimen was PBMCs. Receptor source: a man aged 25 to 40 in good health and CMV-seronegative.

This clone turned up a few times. The CDR3 DNA sequence: TGTGCCAGCCTTCGTAGCGGGAGCATCGAGCAGTACTTC. This codes for CASLRSGSIEQYF. The chain couples TRBV2 to TRBJ2-7; 9 bases agree with TRBD2. Germline CDR1 reads SNHLY; CDR2 reads FYNNEI. The V and J ends lost 8 bases and 6 bases, in that order; junction bases with no gene match: 8. This CDR3 is built from 13 residues.

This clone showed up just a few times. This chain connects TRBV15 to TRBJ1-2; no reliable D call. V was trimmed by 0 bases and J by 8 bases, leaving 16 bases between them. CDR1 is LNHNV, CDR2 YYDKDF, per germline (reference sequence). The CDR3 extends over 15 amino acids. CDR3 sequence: CATSRDRVEVLGYTF. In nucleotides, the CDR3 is TGTGCCACCAGCAGAGATAGGGTGGAGGTCCTAGGCTACACCTTC. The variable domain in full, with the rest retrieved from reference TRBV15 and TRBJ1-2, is DAMVIQNPRYQVTQFGKPVTLSCSQTLNHNVMYWYQQKSSQAPKLLFHYYDKDFNNEADTPDNFQSRRPNTSFCFLDIRSPGLGDTAMYLCATSRDRVEVLGYTFGSGTRLTVV.

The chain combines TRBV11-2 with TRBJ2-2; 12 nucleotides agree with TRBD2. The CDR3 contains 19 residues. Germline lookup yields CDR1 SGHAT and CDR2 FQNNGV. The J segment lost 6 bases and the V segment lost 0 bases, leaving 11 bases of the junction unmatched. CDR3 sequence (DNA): TGTGCCAGCAGCTTAGACGGGCGACTAGCGGGAGCAAACGCCGGGGAGCTGTTTTTT. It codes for CASSLDGRLAGANAGELFF.

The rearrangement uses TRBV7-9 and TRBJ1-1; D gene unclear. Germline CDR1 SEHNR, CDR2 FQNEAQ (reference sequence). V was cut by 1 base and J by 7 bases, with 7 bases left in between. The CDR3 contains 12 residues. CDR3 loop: CASSLVLGEAFF. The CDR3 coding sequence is TGTGCCAGCAGCTTAGTTCTCGGTGAAGCTTTCTTT.

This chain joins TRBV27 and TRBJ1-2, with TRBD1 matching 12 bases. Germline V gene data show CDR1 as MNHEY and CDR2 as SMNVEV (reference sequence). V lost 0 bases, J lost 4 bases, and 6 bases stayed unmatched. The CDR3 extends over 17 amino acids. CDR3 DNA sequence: TGTGCCAGCAGTTTATCCGGGACAGGGGGCGTGGGCTATGGCTACACCTTC. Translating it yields CASSLSGTGGVGYGYTF.

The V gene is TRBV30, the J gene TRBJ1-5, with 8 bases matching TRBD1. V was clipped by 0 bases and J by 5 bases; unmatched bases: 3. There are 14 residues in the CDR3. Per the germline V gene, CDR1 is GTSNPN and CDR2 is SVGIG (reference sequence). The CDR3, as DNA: TGTGCCTGGAGTGTGGGGACAGGCGATCAGCCCCAGCATTTT. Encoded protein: CAWSVGTGDQPQHF. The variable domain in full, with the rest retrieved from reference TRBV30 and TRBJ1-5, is SQTIHQWPATLVQPVGSPLSLECTVEGTSNPNLYWYRQAAGRGLQLLFYSVGIGQISSEVPQNLSASRPQDRQFILSSKKLLLSDSGFYLCAWSVGTGDQPQHFGDGTRLSIL.

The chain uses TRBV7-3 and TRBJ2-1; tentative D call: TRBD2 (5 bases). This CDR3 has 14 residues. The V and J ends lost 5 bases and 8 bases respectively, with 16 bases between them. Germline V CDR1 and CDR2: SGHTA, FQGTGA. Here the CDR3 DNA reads TGTGCCAGCAGCGACCGACTGGGGAGCGATGAGCAGTTCTTC. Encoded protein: CASSDRLGSDEQFF.

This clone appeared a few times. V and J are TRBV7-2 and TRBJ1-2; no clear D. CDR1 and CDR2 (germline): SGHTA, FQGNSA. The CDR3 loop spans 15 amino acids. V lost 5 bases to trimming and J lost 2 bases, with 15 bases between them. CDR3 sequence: CASSPDTLGNYGYTF. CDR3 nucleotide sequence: TGTGCCAGCAGCCCTGATACCCTAGGCAACTATGGCTACACCTTC.

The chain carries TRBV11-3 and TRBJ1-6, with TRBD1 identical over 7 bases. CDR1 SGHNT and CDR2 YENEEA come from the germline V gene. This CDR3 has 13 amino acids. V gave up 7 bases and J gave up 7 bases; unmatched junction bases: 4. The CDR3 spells CASTGDSNSPLHF. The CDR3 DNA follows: TGTGCCAGCACCGGGGACAGCAATTCACCCCTCCACTTT.

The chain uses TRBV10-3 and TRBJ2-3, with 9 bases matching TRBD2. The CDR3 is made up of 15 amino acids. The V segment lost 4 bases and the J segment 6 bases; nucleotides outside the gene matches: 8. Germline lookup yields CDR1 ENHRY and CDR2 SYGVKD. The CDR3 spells CAISGRGREADTQYF. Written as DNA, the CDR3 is TGTGCCATCAGTGGCCGCGGGAGGGAAGCCGATACGCAGTATTTT.

The CDR3 sequence: CASESRVGWQETQYF. The CDR3 bases are TGTGCCAGCGAGAGCAGGGTGGGGTGGCAAGAGACCCAGTACTTC. The chain joins TRBV25-1 to TRBJ2-5; possibly TRBD1 for D (5 bases). V lost 8 bases to trimming and J lost 2 bases, with 18 bases between them. The CDR3 extends over 15 amino acids. Germline CDR1 reads MGHDK; CDR2 reads SYGVNS.

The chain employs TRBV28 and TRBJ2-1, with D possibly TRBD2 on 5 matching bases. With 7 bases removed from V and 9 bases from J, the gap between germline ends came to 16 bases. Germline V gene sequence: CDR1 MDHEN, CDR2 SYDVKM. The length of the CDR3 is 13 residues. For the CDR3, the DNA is TGTGCCAGCACCCAAACGGGATGGGGTGAGCAGTTCTTC. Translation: CASTQTGWGEQFF.

CDR3 region: CASVELSSYNEQFF. The CDR3 nucleotides are TGTGCTAGTGTGGAGCTTAGCTCCTACAATGAGCAGTTCTTC. The rearrangement joins TRBV12-5 to TRBJ2-1; D is unresolved. Deletions cut 7 bases from V and 0 bases from J, with 10 bases between. CDR3 length equals 14 residues. Germline values: CDR1 LGHNT, CDR2 FRNRAP.

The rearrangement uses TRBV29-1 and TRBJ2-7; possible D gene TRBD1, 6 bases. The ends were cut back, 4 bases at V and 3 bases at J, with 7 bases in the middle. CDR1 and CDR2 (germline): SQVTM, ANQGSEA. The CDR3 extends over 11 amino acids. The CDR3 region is CSVGRGYEQYF. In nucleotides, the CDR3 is TGCAGCGTTGGCAGGGGCTACGAGCAGTACTTC.

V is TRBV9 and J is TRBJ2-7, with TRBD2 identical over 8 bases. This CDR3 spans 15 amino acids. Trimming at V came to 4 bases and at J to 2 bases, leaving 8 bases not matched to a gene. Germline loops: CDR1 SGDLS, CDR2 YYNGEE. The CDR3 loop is CASSPRGGLAYEQYF. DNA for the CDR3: TGTGCCAGCAGCCCCCGGGGGGGACTAGCCTACGAGCAGTACTTC.

CDR3 in amino acids: CASSTGHLNNSPLHF. The CDR3, as DNA: TGTGCCAGCAGCACTGGACACCTGAATAATTCACCCCTCCACTTT. The chain has TRBV5-8 and TRBJ1-6; the D gene is possibly TRBD1 (5 bases). Trimming left V 4 bases short and J 5 bases short, with 13 bases between. CDR1 SGHTS and CDR2 YDEGEE come from the germline V gene. The CDR3 totals 15 residues.

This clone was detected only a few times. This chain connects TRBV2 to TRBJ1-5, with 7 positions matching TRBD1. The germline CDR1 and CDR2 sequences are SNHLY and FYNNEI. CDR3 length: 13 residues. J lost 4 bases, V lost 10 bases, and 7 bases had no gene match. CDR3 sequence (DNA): TGTGCCACCACGGGACAGAGGAATCAGCCCCAGCATTTT. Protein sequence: CATTGQRNQPQHF.

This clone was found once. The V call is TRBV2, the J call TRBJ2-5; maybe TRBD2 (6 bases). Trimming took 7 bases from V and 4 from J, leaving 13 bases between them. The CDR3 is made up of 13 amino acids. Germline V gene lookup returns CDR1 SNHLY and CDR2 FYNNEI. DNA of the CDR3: TGTGCCAGCACTCATCCCGGGGGAGAGACCCAGTACTTC. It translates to CASTHPGGETQYF.

The CDR3 loop reads CAWSPLGVGADTQYF. The CDR3 DNA follows: TGTGCCTGGAGCCCCCTGGGAGTTGGGGCAGATACGCAGTATTTT. This sequence joins TRBV30 and TRBJ2-3, with TRBD2 as a possible D gene (5 bases). The CDR3 loop spans 15 amino acids. Between the trimmed V and J ends, which lost 3 bases and 4 bases, there was a span of 17 bases. Germline V CDR1 and CDR2: GTSNPN, SVGIG (reference sequence).

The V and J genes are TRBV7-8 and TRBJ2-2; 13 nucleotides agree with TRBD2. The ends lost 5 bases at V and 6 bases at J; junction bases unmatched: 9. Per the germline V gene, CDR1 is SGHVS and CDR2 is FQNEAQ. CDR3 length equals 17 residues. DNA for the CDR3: TGTGCCAGCAGCCCCGGGACTAGCGGGAACCTCGCCGGGGAGCTGTTTTTT. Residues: CASSPGTSGNLAGELFF. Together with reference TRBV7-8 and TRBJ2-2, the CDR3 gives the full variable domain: GAGVSQSPRYKVAKRGQDVALRCDPISGHVSLFWYQQALGQGPEFLTYFQNEAQLDKSGLPSDRFFAERPEGSVSTLKIQRTQQEDSAVYLCASSPGTSGNLAGELFFGEGSRLTVL.

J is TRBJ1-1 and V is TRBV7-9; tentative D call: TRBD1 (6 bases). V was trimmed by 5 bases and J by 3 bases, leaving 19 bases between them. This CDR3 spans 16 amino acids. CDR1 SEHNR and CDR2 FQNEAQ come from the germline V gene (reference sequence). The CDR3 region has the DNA TGTGCCAGCAGCGCAACCGGCAGGGGCCCTTACACTGAAGCTTTCTTT. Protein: CASSATGRGPYTEAFF.

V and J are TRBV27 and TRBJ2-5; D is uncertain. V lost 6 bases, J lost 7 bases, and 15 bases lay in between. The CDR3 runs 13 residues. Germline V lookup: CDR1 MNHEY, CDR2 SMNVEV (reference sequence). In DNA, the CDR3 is TGTGCCAGCAGCTGGTACTACACGGGGACCCAGTACTTC. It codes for CASSWYYTGTQYF.

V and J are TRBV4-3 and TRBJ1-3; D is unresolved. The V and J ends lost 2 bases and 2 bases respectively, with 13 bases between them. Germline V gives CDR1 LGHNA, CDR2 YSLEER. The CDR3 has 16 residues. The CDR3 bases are TGCGCCAGCAGCCAATCTGGAGCAGTCGCTGGAAACACCATATATTTT. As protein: CASSQSGAVAGNTIYF.

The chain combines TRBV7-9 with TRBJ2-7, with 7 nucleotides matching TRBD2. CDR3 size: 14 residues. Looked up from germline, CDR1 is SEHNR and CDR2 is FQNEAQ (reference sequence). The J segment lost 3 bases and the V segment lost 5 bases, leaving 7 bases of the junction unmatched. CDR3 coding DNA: TGTGCCAGCAGCCCCACAGGACTAGGCTACGAGCAGTACTTC. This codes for CASSPTGLGYEQYF.

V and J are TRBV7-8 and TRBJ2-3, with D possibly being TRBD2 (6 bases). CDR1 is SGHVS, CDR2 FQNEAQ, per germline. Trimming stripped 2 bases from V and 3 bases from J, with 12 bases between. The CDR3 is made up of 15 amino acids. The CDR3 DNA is TGTGCCAGCAGCTTACTAGCGATCGAGACAGATACGCAGTATTTT. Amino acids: CASSLLAIETDTQYF.

In DNA form, the CDR3 reads TGCGCCAGCAGCCAAGACTCATCCGGGATCAACACCGGGGAGCTGTTTTTT. Residues: CASSQDSSGINTGELFF. The V call is TRBV4-3, the J call TRBJ2-2, with a tentative D call TRBD2 (5 bases). The CDR3 sequence is 17 residues long. The V end was cut by 0 bases, the J end by 2 bases, with 13 bases between. Germline lookup yields CDR1 LGHNA and CDR2 YSLEER.

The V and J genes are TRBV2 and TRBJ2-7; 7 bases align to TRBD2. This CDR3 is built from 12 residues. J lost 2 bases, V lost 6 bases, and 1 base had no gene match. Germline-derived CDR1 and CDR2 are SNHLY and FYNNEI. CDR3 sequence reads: CASSREAYEQYF. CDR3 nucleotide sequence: TGTGCCAGCAGCCGGGAGGCCTACGAGCAGTACTTC.